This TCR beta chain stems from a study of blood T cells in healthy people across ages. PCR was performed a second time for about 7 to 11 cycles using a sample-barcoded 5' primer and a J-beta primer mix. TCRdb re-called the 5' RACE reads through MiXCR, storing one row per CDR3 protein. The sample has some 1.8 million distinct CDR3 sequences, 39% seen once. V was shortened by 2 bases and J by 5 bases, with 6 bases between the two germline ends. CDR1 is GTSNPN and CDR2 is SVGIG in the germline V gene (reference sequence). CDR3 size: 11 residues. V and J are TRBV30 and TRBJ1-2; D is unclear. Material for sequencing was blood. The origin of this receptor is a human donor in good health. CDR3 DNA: TGTGCCTGGAGTAATGGATATGGCTACACCTTC. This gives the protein CAWSNGYGYTF. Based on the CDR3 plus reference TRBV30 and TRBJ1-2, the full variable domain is SQTIHQWPATLVQPVGSPLSLECTVEGTSNPNLYWYRQAAGRGLQLLFYSVGIGQISSEVPQNLSASRPQDRQFILSSKKLLLSDSGFYLCAWSNGYGYTFGSGTRLTVV.